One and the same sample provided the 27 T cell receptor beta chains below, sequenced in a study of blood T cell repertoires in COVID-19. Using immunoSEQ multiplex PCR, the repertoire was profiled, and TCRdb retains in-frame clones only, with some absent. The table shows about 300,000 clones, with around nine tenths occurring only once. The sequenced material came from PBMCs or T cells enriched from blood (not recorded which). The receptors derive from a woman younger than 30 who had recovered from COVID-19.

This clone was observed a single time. In DNA form, the CDR3 reads TGTGCCAGCACCTACCAGGTGGGGCCCTTATTCTTC. Encoded protein: CASTYQVGPLFF. The chain combines TRBV7-9 with TRBJ2-1; tentative D call: TRBD1 (5 bases). Trimming left V 7 bases short and J 16 bases short, with 20 bases between. Germline V CDR1 and CDR2: SEHNR, FQNEAQ (reference sequence). The CDR3 is 12 residues long.

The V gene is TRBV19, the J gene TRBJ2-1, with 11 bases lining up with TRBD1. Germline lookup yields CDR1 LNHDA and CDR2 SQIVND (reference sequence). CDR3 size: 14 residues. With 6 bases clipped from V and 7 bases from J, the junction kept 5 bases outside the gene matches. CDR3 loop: CASRRDRGRNEQFF. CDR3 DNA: TGTGCCAGTAGAAGGGACAGGGGGAGAAATGAGCAGTTCTTC.

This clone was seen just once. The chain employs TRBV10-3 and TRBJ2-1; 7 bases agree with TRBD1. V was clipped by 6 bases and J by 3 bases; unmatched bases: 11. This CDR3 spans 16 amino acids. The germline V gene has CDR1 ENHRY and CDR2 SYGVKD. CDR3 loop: CAIRVEQGSGYNEQFF. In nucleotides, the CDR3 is TGTGCCATCAGGGTTGAACAGGGGTCTGGCTACAATGAGCAGTTCTTC.

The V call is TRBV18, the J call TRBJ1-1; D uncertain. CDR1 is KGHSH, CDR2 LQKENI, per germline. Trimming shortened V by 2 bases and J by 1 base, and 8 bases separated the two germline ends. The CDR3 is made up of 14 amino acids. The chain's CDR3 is CASSPLAENTEAFF. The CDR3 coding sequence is TGTGCCAGCTCACCATTGGCCGAGAACACTGAAGCTTTCTTT.

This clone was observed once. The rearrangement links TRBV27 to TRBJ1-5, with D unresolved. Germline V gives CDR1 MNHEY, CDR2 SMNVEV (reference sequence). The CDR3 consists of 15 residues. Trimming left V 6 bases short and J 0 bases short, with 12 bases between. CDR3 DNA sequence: TGTGCCAGCAGGCCTCCAGGCTCTAGCAATCAGCCCCAGCATTTT. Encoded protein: CASRPPGSSNQPQHF.

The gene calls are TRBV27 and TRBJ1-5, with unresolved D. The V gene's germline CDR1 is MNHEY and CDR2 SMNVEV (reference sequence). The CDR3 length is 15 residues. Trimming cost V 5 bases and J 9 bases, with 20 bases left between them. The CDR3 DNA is TGTGCCAGCAGTAACGGCGGGCCTCATATCCGGCCCCAGCATTTT. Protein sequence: CASSNGGPHIRPQHF.

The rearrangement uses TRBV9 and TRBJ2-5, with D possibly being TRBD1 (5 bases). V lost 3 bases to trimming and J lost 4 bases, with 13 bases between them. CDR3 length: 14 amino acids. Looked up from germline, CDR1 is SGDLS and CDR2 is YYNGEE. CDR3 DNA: TGTGCCAGCAGCGCCGCAGGGATGGGAGAGACCCAGTACTTC. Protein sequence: CASSAAGMGETQYF.

The CDR3 reads CASSQVLSGNYGYTF. The CDR3 nucleotides are TGTGCCAGCAGCCAAGTCCTGAGCGGTAACTATGGCTACACCTTC. This chain joins TRBV4-2 and TRBJ1-2; no clear D. Germline V gives CDR1 LGHNA, CDR2 YNFKEQ. With 1 base removed from V and 1 base from J, the gap between germline ends came to 10 bases. The CDR3 totals 15 residues.

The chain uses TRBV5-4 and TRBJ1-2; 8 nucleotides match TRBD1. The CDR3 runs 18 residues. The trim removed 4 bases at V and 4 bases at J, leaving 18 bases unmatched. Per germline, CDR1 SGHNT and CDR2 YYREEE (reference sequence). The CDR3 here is CASSPNPGQASVTYGYTF. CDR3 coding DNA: TGTGCCAGCAGCCCAAACCCGGGACAGGCGTCGGTTACCTATGGCTACACCTTC.

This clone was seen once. The CDR3 spells CASSDRLGGNEQFF. CDR3 bases: TGTGCCAGCAGCGACCGACTAGGCGGCAATGAGCAGTTCTTC. The chain is built from TRBV13 and TRBJ2-1; D may be TRBD2 (6 bases). Trimming took 5 bases from V and 6 from J, leaving 14 bases between them. The CDR3 has 14 residues. The germline V gene has CDR1 PRHDT and CDR2 FYEKMQ (reference sequence).

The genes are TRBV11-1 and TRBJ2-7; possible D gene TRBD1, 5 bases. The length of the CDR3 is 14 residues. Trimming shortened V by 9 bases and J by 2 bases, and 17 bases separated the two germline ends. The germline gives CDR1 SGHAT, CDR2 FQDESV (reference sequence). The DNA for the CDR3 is TGTGCCAGAGGGGAAGGGCACCGGACCTACGAGCAGTACTTC. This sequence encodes CARGEGHRTYEQYF. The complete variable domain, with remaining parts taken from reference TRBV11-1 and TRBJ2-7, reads EAEVAQSPRYKITEKSQAVAFWCDPISGHATLYWYRQILGQGPELLVQFQDESVVDDSQLPKDRFSAERLKGVDSTLKIQPAELGDSAMYLCARGEGHRTYEQYFGPGTRLTVT.

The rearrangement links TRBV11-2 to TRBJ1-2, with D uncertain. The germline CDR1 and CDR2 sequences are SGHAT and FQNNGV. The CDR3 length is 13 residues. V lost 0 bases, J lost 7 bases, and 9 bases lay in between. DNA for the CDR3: TGTGCCAGCAGCTTAGATCCGCGTACTGGCTACACCTTC. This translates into CASSLDPRTGYTF.

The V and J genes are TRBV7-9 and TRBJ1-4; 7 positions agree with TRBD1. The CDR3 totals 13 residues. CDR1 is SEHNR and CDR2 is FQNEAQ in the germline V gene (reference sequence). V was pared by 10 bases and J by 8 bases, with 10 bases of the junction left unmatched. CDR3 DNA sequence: TGTGCCACTAAAGGGGGCGCAGGGGAAAAACTGTTTTTT. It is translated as CATKGGAGEKLFF.

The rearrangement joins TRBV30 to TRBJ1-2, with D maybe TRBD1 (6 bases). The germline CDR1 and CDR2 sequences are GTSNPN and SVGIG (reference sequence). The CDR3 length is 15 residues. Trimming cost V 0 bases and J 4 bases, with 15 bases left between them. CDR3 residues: CAWSVRAGAAYGYTF. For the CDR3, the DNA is TGTGCCTGGAGTGTACGTGCAGGGGCTGCCTATGGCTACACCTTC.

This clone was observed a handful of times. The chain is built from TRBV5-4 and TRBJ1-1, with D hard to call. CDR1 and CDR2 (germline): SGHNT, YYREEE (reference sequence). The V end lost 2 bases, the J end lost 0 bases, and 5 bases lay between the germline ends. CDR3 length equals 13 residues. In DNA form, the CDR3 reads TGTGCCAGCAGCTTCGACTTGAACACTGAAGCTTTCTTT. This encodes CASSFDLNTEAFF.

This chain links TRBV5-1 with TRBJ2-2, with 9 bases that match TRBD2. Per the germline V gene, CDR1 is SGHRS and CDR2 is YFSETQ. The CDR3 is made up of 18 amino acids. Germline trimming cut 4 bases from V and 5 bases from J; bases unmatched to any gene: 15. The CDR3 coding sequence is TGCGCCAGCAGCCCAAGGTCTAGCGCGGGAGGGCCAACCGGGGAGCTGTTTTTT. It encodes CASSPRSSAGGPTGELFF.

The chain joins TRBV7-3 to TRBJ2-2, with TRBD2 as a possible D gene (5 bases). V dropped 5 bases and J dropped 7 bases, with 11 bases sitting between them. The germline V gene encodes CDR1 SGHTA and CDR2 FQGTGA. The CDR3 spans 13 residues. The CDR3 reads CASSREMVGELFF. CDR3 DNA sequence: TGTGCCAGCAGCCGGGAAATGGTCGGGGAGCTGTTTTTT.

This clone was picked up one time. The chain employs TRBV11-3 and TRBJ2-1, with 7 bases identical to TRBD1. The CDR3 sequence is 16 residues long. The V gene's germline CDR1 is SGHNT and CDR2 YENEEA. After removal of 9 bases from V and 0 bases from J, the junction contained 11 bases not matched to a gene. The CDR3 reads CARGDSHPLSYNEQFF. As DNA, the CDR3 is TGTGCCAGGGGGGACAGTCATCCCCTCTCCTACAATGAGCAGTTCTTC.

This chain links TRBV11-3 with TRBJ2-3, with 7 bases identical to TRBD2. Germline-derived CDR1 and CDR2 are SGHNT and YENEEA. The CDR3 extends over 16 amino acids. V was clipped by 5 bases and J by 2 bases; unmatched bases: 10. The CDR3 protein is CASSMTSPDFTDTQYF. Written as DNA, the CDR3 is TGTGCCAGCAGCATGACTAGCCCCGATTTCACAGATACGCAGTATTTT.

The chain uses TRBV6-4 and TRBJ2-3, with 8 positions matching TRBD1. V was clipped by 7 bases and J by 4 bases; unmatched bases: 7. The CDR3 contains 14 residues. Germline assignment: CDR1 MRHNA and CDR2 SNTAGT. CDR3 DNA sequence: TGTGCCAGCAAGCAGGGGGCCGCGTCAGATACGCAGTATTTT. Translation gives CASKQGAASDTQYF.

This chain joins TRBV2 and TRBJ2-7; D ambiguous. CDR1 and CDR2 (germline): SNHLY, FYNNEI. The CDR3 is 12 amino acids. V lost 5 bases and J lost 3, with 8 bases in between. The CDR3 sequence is CASSIAGYEQYF. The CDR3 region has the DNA TGTGCCAGCAGTATCGCAGGCTACGAGCAGTACTTC.

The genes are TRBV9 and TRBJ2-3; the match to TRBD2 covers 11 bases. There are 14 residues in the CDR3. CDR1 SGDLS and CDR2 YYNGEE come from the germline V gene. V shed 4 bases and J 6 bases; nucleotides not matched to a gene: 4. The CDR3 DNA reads TGTGCCAGCAGCAAACTAGCGGGGGCGGATACGCAGTATTTT. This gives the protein CASSKLAGADTQYF.

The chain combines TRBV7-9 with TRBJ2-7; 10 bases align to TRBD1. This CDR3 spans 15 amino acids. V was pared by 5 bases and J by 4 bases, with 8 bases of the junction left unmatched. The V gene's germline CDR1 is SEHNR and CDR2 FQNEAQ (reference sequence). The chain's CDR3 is CASSPEGQGNYEQYF. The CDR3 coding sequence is TGTGCCAGCAGCCCCGAGGGACAGGGGAATTACGAGCAGTACTTC.

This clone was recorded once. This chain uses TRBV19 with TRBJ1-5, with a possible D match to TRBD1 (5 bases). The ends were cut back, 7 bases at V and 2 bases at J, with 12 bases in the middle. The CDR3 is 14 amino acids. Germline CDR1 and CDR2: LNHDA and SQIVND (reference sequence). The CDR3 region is CASTSPQGNQPQHF. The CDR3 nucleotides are TGTGCCAGTACGTCGCCACAGGGCAATCAGCCCCAGCATTTT.

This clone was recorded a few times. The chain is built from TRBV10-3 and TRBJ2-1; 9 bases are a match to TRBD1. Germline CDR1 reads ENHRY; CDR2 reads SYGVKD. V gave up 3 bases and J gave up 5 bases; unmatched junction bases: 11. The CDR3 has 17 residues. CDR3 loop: CAISEDRGNLVHNEQFF. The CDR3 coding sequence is TGTGCCATCAGTGAAGACAGGGGGAACCTGGTCCACAATGAGCAGTTCTTC.

DNA for the CDR3: TGTGCCAGCAGCGTAAAACCCGTGGACCTAGCTAACACTGAAGCTTTCTTT. Its protein is CASSVKPVDLANTEAFF. The V and J genes are TRBV9 and TRBJ1-1; no reliable D call. V was cut by 1 base and J by 2 bases, with 18 bases left in between. Germline-derived CDR1 and CDR2 are SGDLS and YYNGEE. The CDR3 totals 17 residues.

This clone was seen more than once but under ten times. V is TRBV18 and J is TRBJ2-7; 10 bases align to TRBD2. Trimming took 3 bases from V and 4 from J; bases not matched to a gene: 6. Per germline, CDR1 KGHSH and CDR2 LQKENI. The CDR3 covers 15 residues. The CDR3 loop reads CASSPAPSGGYEQYF. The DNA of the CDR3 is TGTGCCAGCTCACCGGCCCCTAGCGGGGGTTACGAGCAGTACTTC.